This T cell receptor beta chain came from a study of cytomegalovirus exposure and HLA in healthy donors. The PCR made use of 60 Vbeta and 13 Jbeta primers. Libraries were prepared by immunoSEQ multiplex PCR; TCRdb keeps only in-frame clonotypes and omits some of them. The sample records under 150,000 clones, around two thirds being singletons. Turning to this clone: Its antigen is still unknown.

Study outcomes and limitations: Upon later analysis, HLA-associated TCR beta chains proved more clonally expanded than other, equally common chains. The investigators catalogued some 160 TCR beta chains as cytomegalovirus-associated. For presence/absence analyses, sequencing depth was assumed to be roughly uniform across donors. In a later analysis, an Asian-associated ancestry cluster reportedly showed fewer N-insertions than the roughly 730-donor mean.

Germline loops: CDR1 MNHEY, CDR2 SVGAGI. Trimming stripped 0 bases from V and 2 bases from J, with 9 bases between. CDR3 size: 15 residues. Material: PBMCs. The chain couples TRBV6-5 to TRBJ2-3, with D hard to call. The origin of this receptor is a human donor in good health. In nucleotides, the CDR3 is TGTGCCAGCAGTTACTCGAGCGTCTCCACAGATACGCAGTATTTT. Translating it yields CASSYSSVSTDTQYF.